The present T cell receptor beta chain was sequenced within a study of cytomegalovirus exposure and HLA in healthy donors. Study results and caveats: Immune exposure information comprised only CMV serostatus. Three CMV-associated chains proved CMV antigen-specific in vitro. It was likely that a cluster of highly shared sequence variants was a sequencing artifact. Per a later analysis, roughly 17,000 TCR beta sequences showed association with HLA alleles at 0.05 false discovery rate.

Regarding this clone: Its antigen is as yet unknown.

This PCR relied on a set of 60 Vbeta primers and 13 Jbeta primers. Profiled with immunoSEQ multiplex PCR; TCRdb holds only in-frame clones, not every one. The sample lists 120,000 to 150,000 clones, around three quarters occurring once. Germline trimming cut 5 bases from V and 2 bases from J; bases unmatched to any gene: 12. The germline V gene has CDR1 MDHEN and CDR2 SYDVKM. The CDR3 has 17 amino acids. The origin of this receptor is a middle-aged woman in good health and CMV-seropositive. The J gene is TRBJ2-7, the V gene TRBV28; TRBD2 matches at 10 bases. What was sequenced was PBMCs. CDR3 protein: CASSPLGSGGAAYEQYF. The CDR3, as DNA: TGTGCCAGCAGTCCACTGGGAAGCGGGGGGGCCGCCTACGAGCAGTACTTC.